Following are 10 T cell receptor beta chains from one sample sequenced in a study of type 1 and type 2 diabetes patients. Genomic DNA was the PCR template. A primer set of 30 forward and 13 reverse primers amplified the CDR3. TCRdb processed the multiplex PCR reads anew with MiXCR; each CDR3 protein has one entry. The table shows fewer than 300,000 distinct CDR3 sequences, with roughly 50% occurring only once. Material: peripheral blood mononuclear cells (PBMCs). Source of these receptors: a man aged 18-30 years with type 2 diabetes.

The gene calls are TRBV20-1 and TRBJ1-1; TRBD1 matches 7 bases. Germline V gene sequence: CDR1 DFQATT, CDR2 SNEGSKA (reference sequence). The length of the CDR3 is 15 residues. V shed 6 bases and J 4 bases; nucleotides not matched to a gene: 14. DNA for the CDR3: TGCAGTGCCAATATGGTGGAGGGGGCGACCACTGAAGCTTTCTTT. Residues: CSANMVEGATTEAFF.

The CDR3 DNA follows: TGTGCCAGCAGGCCAGCGGGACTTTTTCATCATGAGCAGTTCTTC. Translation gives CASRPAGLFHHEQFF. The genes are TRBV27 and TRBJ2-1; 7 bases fit TRBD2. This CDR3 is 15 amino acids long. Per germline, CDR1 MNHEY and CDR2 SMNVEV (reference sequence). Trimming at V came to 6 bases and at J to 8 bases, leaving 13 bases not matched to a gene.

This clonotype was observed a few times. The rearrangement joins TRBV29-1 to TRBJ2-1, with TRBD1 matching over 7 bases. The CDR3 is 15 residues long. Germline assignment: CDR1 SQVTM and CDR2 ANQGSEA. V lost 3 bases and J lost 3; bases outside the gene matches: 8. CDR3 sequence reads: CSVEGWGQSYNEQFF. In nucleotides, the CDR3 is TGCAGCGTTGAGGGCTGGGGACAGAGCTACAATGAGCAGTTCTTC.

The J gene is TRBJ1-1, the V gene TRBV12-3 or TRBV12-4; no reliable D call. Trimming removed 2 bases at V and 5 bases at J, with 9 bases between. The CDR3 consists of 13 residues. The CDR3 sequence is CASSLWGGTEAFF. The CDR3, as DNA: TGTGCCAGCAGTTTATGGGGTGGAACTGAAGCTTTCTTT.

This chain's CDR3 is CASRGRRESYEQYF. DNA of the CDR3: TGTGCCAGTAGGGGTAGGAGGGAAAGTTACGAGCAGTACTTC. This chain joins TRBV19 and TRBJ2-7; D is perhaps TRBD2 (6 bases). Germline CDR1 reads LNHDA; CDR2 reads SQIVND (reference sequence). V lost 6 bases, J lost 4 bases, and 16 bases lay in between. The CDR3 has 14 amino acids.

The chain employs TRBV28 and TRBJ1-1; 7 bases are a match to TRBD1. The CDR3 is made up of 15 amino acids. Germline trimming cut 4 bases from V and 1 base from J; bases unmatched to any gene: 6. Germline values: CDR1 MDHEN, CDR2 SYDVKM. CDR3 in amino acids: CASSSRQGPNTEAFF. The CDR3 coding sequence is TGTGCCAGCAGTTCCCGACAGGGCCCGAACACTGAAGCTTTCTTT. The entire variable domain, with the rest obtained from reference TRBV28 and TRBJ1-1, is as follows: DVKVTQSSRYLVKRTGEKVFLECVQDMDHENMFWYRQDPGLGLRLIYFSYDVKMKEKGDIPEGYSVSREKKERFSLILESASTNQTSMYLCASSSRQGPNTEAFFGQGTRLTVV.

The chain uses TRBV13 and TRBJ2-5; 8 bases are a match to TRBD2. V gave up 0 bases and J gave up 5 bases; unmatched junction bases: 5. The CDR3 is 15 residues long. The germline V gene encodes CDR1 PRHDT and CDR2 FYEKMQ (reference sequence). DNA for the CDR3: TGTGCCAGCAGCTTAGGACGGGGGGGACTGGAGACCCAGTACTTC. The encoded protein is CASSLGRGGLETQYF.

The V gene is TRBV5-5, the J gene TRBJ2-7; no reliable D call. Trimming cost V 1 base and J 1 base, with 6 bases left between them. The CDR3 consists of 13 residues. The V gene's germline CDR1 is SGHKS and CDR2 YYEKEE (reference sequence). CDR3 DNA: TGTGCCAGCAGCTTGTTTGGATCCTACGAGCAGTACTTC. Its protein product is CASSLFGSYEQYF.

V and J are TRBV7-2 and TRBJ1-4; a weak D match, TRBD1 (6 bases). V gave up 4 bases and J gave up 7 bases, with 10 bases separating them. Germline lookup yields CDR1 SGHTA and CDR2 FQGNSA. The CDR3 is 13 amino acids. The CDR3 is CASSSGASEKLFF. CDR3 sequence (DNA): TGTGCCAGCAGCTCGGGGGCTAGTGAAAAACTGTTTTTT.

The rearrangement links TRBV28 to TRBJ2-7; perhaps TRBD1 as D (5 bases). The germline CDR1 and CDR2 sequences are MDHEN and SYDVKM. Between the trimmed V and J ends, which lost 4 bases and 2 bases, there was a span of 15 bases. This CDR3 has 15 residues. CDR3 residues: CASSWSSQAPYEQYF. CDR3 DNA: TGTGCCAGCAGTTGGTCTTCACAGGCCCCCTACGAGCAGTACTTC.